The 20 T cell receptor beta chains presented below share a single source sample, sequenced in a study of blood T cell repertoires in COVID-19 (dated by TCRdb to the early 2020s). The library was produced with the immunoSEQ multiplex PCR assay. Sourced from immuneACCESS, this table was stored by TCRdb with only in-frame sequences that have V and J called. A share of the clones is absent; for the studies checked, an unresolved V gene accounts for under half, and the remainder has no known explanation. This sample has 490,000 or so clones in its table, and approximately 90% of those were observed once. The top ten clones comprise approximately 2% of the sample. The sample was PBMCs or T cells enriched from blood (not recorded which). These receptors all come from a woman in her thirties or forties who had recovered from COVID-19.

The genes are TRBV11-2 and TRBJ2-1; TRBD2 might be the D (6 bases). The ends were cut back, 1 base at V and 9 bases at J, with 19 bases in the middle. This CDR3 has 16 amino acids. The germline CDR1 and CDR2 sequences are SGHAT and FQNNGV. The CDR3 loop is CASSLGGVGRLGEQFF. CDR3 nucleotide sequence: TGTGCCAGCAGCTTAGGTGGGGTCGGGAGATTAGGTGAGCAGTTCTTC.

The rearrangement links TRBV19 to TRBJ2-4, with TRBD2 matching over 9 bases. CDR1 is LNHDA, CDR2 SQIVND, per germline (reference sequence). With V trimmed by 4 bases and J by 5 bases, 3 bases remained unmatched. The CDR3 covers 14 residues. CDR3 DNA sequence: TGTGCCAGTAGTACAGGACTAGCGCAAAACATTCAGTACTTC. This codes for CASSTGLAQNIQYF.

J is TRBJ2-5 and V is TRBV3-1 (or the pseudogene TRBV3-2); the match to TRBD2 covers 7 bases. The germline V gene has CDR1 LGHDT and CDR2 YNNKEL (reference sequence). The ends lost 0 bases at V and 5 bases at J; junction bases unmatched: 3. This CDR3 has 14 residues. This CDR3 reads CASSQDQGGETQYF. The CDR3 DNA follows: TGTGCCAGCAGCCAAGATCAGGGAGGGGAGACCCAGTACTTC.

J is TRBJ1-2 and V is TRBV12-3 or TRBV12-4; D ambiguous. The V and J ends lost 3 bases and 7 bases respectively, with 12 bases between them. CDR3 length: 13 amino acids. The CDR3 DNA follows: TGTGCCAGCAGTTTGAGGGAGGGCGGTGGCTACACCTTC. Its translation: CASSLREGGGYTF.

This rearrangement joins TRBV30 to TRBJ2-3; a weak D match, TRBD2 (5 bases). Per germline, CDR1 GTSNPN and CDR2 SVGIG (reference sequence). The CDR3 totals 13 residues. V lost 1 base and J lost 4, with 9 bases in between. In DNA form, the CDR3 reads TGTGCCTGGAGTGGACCGGAGGCAGATACGCAGTATTTT. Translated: CAWSGPEADTQYF. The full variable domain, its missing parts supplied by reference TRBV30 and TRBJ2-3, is SQTIHQWPATLVQPVGSPLSLECTVEGTSNPNLYWYRQAAGRGLQLLFYSVGIGQISSEVPQNLSASRPQDRQFILSSKKLLLSDSGFYLCAWSGPEADTQYFGPGTRLTVL.

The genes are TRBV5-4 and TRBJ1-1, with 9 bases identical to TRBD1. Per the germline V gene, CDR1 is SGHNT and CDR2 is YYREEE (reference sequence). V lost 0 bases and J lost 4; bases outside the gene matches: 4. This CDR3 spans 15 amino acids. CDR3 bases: TGTGCCAGCAGCTTGGCCAAGACAGGGGGCACTGAAGCTTTCTTT. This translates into CASSLAKTGGTEAFF.

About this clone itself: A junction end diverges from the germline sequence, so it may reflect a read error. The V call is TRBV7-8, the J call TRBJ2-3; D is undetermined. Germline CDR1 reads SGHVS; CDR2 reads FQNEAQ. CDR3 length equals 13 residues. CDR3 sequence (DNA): TGTGCCAGCAGCTTACTTGGCACGGATACGCAGTATTTT. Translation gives CASSLLGTDTQYF. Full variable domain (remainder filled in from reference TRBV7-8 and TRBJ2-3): GAGVSQSPRYKVAKRGQDVALRCDPISGHVSLFWYQQALGQGPEFLTYFQNEAQLDKSGLPSDRFFAERPEGSVSTLKIQRTQQEDSAVYLCASSLLGTDTQYFGPGTRLTVL.

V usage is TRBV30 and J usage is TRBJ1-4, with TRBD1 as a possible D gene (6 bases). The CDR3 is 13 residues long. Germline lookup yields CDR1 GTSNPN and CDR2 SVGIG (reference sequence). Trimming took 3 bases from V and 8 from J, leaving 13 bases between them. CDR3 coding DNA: TGTGCCTGGAGGACAGGCTTCGGAGAAAAACTGTTTTTT. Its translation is CAWRTGFGEKLFF. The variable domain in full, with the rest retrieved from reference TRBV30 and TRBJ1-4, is SQTIHQWPATLVQPVGSPLSLECTVEGTSNPNLYWYRQAAGRGLQLLFYSVGIGQISSEVPQNLSASRPQDRQFILSSKKLLLSDSGFYLCAWRTGFGEKLFFGSGTQLSVL.

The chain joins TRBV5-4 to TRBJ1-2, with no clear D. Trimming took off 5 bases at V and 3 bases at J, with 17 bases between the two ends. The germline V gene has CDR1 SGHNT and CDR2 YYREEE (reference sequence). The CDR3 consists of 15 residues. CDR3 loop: CASRPGVAAHYGYTF. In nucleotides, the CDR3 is TGTGCCAGCAGACCGGGAGTGGCAGCGCACTATGGCTACACCTTC.

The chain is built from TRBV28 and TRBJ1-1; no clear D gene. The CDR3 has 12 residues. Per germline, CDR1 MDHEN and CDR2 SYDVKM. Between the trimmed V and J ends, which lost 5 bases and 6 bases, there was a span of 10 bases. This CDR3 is CASSPPFPEAFF. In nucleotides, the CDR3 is TGTGCCAGCAGTCCCCCTTTCCCTGAAGCTTTCTTT.

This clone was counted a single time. CDR3 sequence (DNA): TGTGCCAGCACTCGGGGGACTACGAACACCGGGGAGCTGTTTTTT. It yields the protein CASTRGTTNTGELFF. V is TRBV2 and J is TRBJ2-2; 7 bases are shared with TRBD2. From germline, CDR1 is SNHLY and CDR2 FYNNEI. With V trimmed by 7 bases and J by 0 bases, 5 bases remained unmatched. CDR3 length: 15 amino acids.

DNA for the CDR3: TGTGCCAGCAGCTTAGGTGGGGCAGGCGTCACCGGGGAGCTGTTTTTT. Residues: CASSLGGAGVTGELFF. V is TRBV11-3 and J is TRBJ2-2, with D perhaps TRBD1 (5 bases). Germline V gene data show CDR1 as SGHNT and CDR2 as YENEEA. The CDR3 has 16 residues. Trimming stripped 1 base from V and 4 bases from J, with 13 bases between.

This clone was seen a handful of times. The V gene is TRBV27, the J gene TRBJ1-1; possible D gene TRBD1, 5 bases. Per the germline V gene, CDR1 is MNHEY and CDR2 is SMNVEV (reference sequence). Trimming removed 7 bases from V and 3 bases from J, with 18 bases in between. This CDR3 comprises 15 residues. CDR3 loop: CASILTLGGYTEAFF. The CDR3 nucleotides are TGTGCCAGCATCCTCACTCTTGGGGGGTACACTGAAGCTTTCTTT.

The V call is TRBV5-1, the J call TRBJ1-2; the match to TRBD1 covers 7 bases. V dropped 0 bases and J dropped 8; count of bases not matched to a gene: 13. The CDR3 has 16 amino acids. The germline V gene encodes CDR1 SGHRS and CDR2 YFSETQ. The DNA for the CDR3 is TGCGCCAGCAGCTTGGTCACGGGACAGAGAAGAGAGGGCTACACCTTC. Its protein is CASSLVTGQRREGYTF.

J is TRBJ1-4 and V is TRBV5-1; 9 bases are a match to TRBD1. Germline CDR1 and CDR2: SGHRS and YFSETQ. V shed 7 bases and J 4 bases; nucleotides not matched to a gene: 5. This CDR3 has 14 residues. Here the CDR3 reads CASSTGGGNEKLFF. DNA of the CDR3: TGCGCCAGCTCTACAGGGGGCGGTAATGAAAAACTGTTTTTT.

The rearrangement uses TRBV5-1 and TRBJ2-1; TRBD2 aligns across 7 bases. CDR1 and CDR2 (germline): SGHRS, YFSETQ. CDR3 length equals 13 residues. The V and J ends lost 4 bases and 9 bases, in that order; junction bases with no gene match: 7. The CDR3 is CASSTGLVGEQFF. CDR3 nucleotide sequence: TGCGCCAGCAGCACCGGACTAGTCGGTGAGCAGTTCTTC.

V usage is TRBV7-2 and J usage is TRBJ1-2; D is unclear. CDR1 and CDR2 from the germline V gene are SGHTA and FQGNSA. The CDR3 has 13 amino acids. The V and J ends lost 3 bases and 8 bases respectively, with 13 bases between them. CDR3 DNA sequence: TGTGCCAGCAGCTTGACCGGGGAAGGCGGCTACACCTTC. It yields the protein CASSLTGEGGYTF.

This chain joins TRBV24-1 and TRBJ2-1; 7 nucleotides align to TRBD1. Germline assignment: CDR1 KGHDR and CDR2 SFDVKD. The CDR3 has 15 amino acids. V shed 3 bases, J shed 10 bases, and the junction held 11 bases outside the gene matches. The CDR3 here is CATSDKDRVAGEQFF. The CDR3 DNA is TGTGCCACCAGTGATAAAGACAGGGTAGCAGGGGAGCAGTTCTTC.

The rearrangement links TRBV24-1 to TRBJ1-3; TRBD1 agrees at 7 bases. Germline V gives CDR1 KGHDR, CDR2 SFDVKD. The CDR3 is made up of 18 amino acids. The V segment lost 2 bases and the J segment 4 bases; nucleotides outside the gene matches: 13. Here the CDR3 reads CATSDSKSRQGYGNTIYF. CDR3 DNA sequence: TGTGCCACCAGTGATTCAAAAAGTCGACAGGGTTACGGAAACACCATATATTTT.

CDR3 sequence (DNA): TGTGCCAGCAGCCCCGGACAGGCCTCTGGAAACACCATATATTTT. Translating it yields CASSPGQASGNTIYF. The V and J genes are TRBV7-2 and TRBJ1-3, with 7 bases matching TRBD1. This CDR3 spans 15 amino acids. After removal of 5 bases from V and 0 bases from J, the junction contained 4 bases not matched to a gene. Germline lookup yields CDR1 SGHTA and CDR2 FQGNSA. Looking up the rest from reference TRBV7-2 and TRBJ1-3 gives the full variable domain: GAGVSQSPSNKVTEKGKDVELRCDPISGHTALYWYRQSLGQGLEFLIYFQGNSAPDKSGLPSDRFSAERTGGSVSTLTIQRTQQEDSAVYLCASSPGQASGNTIYFGEGSWLTVV.